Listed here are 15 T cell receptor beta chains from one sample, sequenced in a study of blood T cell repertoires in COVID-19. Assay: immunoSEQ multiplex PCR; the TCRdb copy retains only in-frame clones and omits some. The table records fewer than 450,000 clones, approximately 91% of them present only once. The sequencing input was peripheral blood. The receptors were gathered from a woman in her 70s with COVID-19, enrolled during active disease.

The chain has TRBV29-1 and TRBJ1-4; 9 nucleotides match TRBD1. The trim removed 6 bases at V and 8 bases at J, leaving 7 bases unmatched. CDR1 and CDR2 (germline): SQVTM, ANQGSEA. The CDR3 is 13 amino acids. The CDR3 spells CSVTGTGREKLFF. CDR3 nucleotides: TGCAGCGTAACCGGGACAGGGAGGGAAAAACTGTTTTTT.

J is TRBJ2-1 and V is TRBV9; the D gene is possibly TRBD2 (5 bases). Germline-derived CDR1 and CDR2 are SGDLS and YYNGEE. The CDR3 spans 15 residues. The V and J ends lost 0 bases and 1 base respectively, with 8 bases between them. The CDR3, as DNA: TGTGCCAGCAGCGTAGACGGGGTTTCCTACAATGAGCAGTTCTTC. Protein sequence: CASSVDGVSYNEQFF.

CDR3 region: CASSPIEGSEAFF. Written as DNA, the CDR3 is TGTGCCAGCAGCCCGATAGAGGGCTCTGAAGCTTTCTTT. The chain carries TRBV5-6 and TRBJ1-1; D remains ambiguous. Trimming removed 4 bases at V and 6 bases at J, with 13 bases between. The germline V gene has CDR1 SGHDT and CDR2 YYEEEE. The CDR3 is made up of 13 amino acids.

CDR3 in amino acids: CASSQEELTLSGANVLTF. CDR3 coding DNA: TGTGCCAGCAGCCAAGAAGAGCTCACCCTCTCTGGGGCCAACGTCCTGACTTTC. This chain connects TRBV3-1 (or the pseudogene TRBV3-2) to TRBJ2-6, with D hard to call. Germline V gene data show CDR1 as LGHDT and CDR2 as YNNKEL (reference sequence). This CDR3 region has 18 residues. V lost 0 bases, J lost 0 bases, and 12 bases lay in between.

In DNA, the CDR3 is TGTGCCACCAGCCTCGGTGGGGGGGCAGGGGAGCAGTACTTC. Translated, it gives CATSLGGGAGEQYF. The chain couples TRBV15 to TRBJ2-7; TRBD2 might be the D (7 bases). Germline V gene lookup returns CDR1 LNHNV and CDR2 YYDKDF (reference sequence). Deletions cut 5 bases from V and 7 bases from J, with 18 bases between. The CDR3 totals 14 residues.

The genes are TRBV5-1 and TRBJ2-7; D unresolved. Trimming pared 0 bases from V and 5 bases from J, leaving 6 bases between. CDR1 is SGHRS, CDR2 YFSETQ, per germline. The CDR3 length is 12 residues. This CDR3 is CASSLVAHEQYF. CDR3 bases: TGCGCCAGCAGCTTGGTAGCCCACGAGCAGTACTTC.

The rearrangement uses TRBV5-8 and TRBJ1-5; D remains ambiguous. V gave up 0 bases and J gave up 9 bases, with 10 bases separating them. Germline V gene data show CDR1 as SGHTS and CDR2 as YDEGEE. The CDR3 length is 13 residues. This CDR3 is CASSLADTPPQHF. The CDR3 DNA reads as TGTGCCAGCAGCTTGGCCGACACCCCGCCCCAGCATTTT.

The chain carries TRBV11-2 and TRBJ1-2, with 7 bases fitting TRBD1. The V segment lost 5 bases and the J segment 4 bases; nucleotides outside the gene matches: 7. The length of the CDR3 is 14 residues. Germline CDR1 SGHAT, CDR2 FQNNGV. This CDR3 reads CASSPTGKSYGYTF. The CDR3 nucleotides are TGTGCCAGCAGCCCGACAGGGAAGTCCTATGGCTACACCTTC.

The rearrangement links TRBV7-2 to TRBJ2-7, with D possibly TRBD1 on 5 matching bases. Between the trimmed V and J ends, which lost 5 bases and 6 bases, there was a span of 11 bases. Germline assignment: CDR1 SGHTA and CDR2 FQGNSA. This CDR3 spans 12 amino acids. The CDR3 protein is CASSSRTLEQYF. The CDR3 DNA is TGTGCCAGCAGCAGCAGGACACTCGAGCAGTACTTC.

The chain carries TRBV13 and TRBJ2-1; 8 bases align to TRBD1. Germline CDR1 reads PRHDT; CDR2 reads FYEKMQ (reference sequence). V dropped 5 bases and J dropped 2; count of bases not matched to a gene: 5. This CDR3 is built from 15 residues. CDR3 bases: TGTGCCAGCAGCCCACAGGGGGGCACCTACAATGAGCAGTTCTTC. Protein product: CASSPQGGTYNEQFF.

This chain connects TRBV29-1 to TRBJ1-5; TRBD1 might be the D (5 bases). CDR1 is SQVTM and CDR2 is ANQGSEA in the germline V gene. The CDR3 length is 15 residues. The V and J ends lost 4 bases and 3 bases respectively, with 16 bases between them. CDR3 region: CSVAGAGGDNQPQHF. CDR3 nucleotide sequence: TGCAGCGTTGCCGGGGCCGGCGGGGACAATCAGCCCCAGCATTTT. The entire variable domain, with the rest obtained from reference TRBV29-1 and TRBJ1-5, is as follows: SAVISQKPSRDICQRGTSLTIQCQVDSQVTMMFWYRQQPGQSLTLIATANQGSEATYESGFVIDKFPISRPNLTFSTLTVSNMSPEDSSIYLCSVAGAGGDNQPQHFGDGTRLSIL.

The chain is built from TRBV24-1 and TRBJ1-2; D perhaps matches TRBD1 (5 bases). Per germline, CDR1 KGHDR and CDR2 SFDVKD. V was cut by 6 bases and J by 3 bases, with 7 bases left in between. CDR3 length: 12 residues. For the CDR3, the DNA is TGTGCCACCAGTTTAGGGGACTATGGCTACACCTTC. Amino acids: CATSLGDYGYTF.

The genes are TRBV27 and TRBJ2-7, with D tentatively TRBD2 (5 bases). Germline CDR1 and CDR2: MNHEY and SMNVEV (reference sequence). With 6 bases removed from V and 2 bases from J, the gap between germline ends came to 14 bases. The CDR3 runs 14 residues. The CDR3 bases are TGTGCCAGCAGCCCCGGAGGTCTTACCTACGAGCAGTACTTC. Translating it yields CASSPGGLTYEQYF.

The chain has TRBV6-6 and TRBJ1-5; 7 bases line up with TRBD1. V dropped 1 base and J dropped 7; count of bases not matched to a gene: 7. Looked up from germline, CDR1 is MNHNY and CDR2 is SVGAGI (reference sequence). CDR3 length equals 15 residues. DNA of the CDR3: TGTGCCAGCAGTTACTTTGACAGGGTAGGACAGCCCCAGCATTTT. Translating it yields CASSYFDRVGQPQHF.

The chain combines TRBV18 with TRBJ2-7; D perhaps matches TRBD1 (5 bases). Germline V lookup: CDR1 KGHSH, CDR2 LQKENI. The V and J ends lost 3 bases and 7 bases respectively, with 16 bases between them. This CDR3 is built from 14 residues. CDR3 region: CASSPGADWAEQYF. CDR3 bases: TGTGCCAGCTCACCTGGGGCAGATTGGGCGGAGCAGTACTTC.